One sample yielded the 27 T cell receptor beta chains listed below, sequenced in a study of T cells in tuberculosis. The repertoire was sequenced with immunoSEQ multiplex PCR; TCRdb's copy has only in-frame clones and lacks some. The sample carries tens of thousands of clones, 90% to 95% recorded once. Time point given: new active TB diagnosis, blood taken before or within 7 days of starting treatment. This specimen was PBMCs, taken at tuberculosis diagnosis. The receptors derive from an adult with tuberculosis. Some clones in this sample may be carry-over from other donors' samples.

The rearrangement uses TRBV5-4 and TRBJ1-4; TRBD1 might be the D (6 bases). The CDR3 runs 16 residues. Germline CDR1 and CDR2: SGHNT and YYREEE (reference sequence). Trimming removed 4 bases from V and 0 bases from J, with 13 bases in between. CDR3 in DNA: TGTGCCAGCAGCCCGGGACACGTTGCAACTAATGAAAAACTGTTTTTT. Amino acid sequence: CASSPGHVATNEKLFF.

This clone was seen only once. The chain has TRBV7-3 and TRBJ1-1; the D gene is possibly TRBD1 (6 bases). Trimming removed 5 bases at V and 4 bases at J, with 14 bases between. This CDR3 region has 14 residues. Per the germline V gene, CDR1 is SGHTA and CDR2 is FQGTGA. The CDR3 protein is CASSPNRETTEAFF. In DNA, the CDR3 is TGTGCCAGCAGCCCAAACAGGGAAACCACTGAAGCTTTCTTT.

This chain connects TRBV25-1 to TRBJ2-5; 8 bases match TRBD1. The germline V gene encodes CDR1 MGHDK and CDR2 SYGVNS. The CDR3 loop spans 15 amino acids. Trimming took 7 bases from V and 4 from J; bases not matched to a gene: 11. CDR3 residues: CASTPDRESGETQYF. CDR3 nucleotides: TGTGCCAGCACCCCGGACAGGGAAAGCGGAGAGACCCAGTACTTC.

The V and J genes are TRBV7-6 and TRBJ2-1; 9 bases are a match to TRBD1. The CDR3 consists of 14 residues. Germline assignment: CDR1 SGHVS and CDR2 FNYEAQ. Trimming removed 1 base from V and 11 bases from J; junction bases left unmatched: 6. The CDR3 bases are TGTGCCAGCAGCTTAGTACAGGGGGCGCGTCAGCAGTTCTTC. It specifies CASSLVQGARQQFF.

The CDR3 nucleotides are TGTGCCAGCAGCCCACACTCTAGCGGGGGGGGGTATACGCAGTATTTT. The encoded protein is CASSPHSSGGGYTQYF. The rearrangement joins TRBV7-8 to TRBJ2-3; TRBD2 agrees at 12 bases. V was clipped by 5 bases and J by 7 bases; unmatched bases: 10. Looked up from germline, CDR1 is SGHVS and CDR2 is FQNEAQ. The CDR3 loop spans 16 amino acids.

J is TRBJ2-7 and V is TRBV6-6; 7 bases agree with TRBD2. There are 14 residues in the CDR3. Trimming took 2 bases from V and 5 from J; bases not matched to a gene: 6. Germline V gene lookup returns CDR1 MNHNY and CDR2 SVGAGI (reference sequence). The CDR3 loop reads CASSYAGVADEQYF. DNA for the CDR3: TGTGCCAGCAGTTACGCGGGGGTCGCTGACGAGCAGTACTTC.

The sample holds one count of this clone. This chain connects TRBV6-1 to TRBJ1-2, with D perhaps TRBD1 (6 bases). The V end was cut by 4 bases, the J end by 3 bases, with 15 bases between. This CDR3 spans 15 amino acids. Germline V gene lookup returns CDR1 MNHNS and CDR2 SASEGT. The CDR3 reads CASSVTYRDHYGYTF. In DNA, the CDR3 is TGTGCCAGCAGTGTTACCTACAGGGACCACTATGGCTACACCTTC.

This clone was counted a single time. Here the CDR3 reads CASRPGTGGLVGYTF. The CDR3, as DNA: TGTGCCAGCAGGCCCGGGACAGGGGGCTTGGTAGGCTACACCTTC. This chain links TRBV27 with TRBJ1-2; the match to TRBD1 covers 12 bases. Germline assignment: CDR1 MNHEY and CDR2 SMNVEV (reference sequence). Unmatched junction bases numbered 10, after V lost 6 bases and J lost 8 bases. The CDR3 sequence is 15 residues long.

The chain combines TRBV7-9 with TRBJ1-1, with a weak D call TRBD1 (5 bases). Germline lookup yields CDR1 SEHNR and CDR2 FQNEAQ (reference sequence). The V end lost 5 bases, the J end lost 5 bases, and 15 bases lay between the germline ends. The CDR3 totals 14 residues. The CDR3 region is CASSPGVYNTEAFF. For the CDR3, the DNA is TGTGCCAGCAGCCCGGGGGTGTATAATACTGAAGCTTTCTTT.

The V gene is TRBV5-5, the J gene TRBJ1-4, with TRBD1 as a possible D gene (6 bases). The V end lost 1 base, the J end lost 0 bases, and 10 bases lay between the germline ends. Germline assignment: CDR1 SGHKS and CDR2 YYEKEE (reference sequence). CDR3 length equals 16 residues. CDR3 in DNA: TGTGCCAGCAGCTTGCGAGGGGGGGCAACTAATGAAAAACTGTTTTTT. This codes for CASSLRGGATNEKLFF.

The rearrangement uses TRBV9 and TRBJ1-6, with D possibly TRBD1 on 6 matching bases. Germline V CDR1 and CDR2: SGDLS, YYNGEE. CDR3 size: 16 residues. V lost 3 bases and J lost 9, with 19 bases in between. CDR3: CASSAGYRVPISPLHF. The CDR3 bases are TGTGCCAGCAGCGCGGGATACAGGGTTCCGATTTCACCCCTCCACTTT.

The chain has TRBV9 and TRBJ2-1; TRBD1 aligns across 7 bases. In germline, CDR1 is SGDLS, CDR2 YYNGEE. This CDR3 is built from 17 residues. V lost 0 bases to trimming and J lost 4 bases; unmatched junction nucleotides: 10. For the CDR3, the DNA is TGTGCCAGCAGCGTAGCGACGGGACAGCAATCATACAATGAGCAGTTCTTC. Amino acids: CASSVATGQQSYNEQFF. Together with reference TRBV9 and TRBJ2-1, the CDR3 gives the full variable domain: DSGVTQTPKHLITATGQRVTLRCSPRSGDLSVYWYQQSLDQGLQFLIQYYNGEERAKGNILERFSAQQFPDLHSELNLSSLELGDSALYFCASSVATGQQSYNEQFFGPGTRLTVL.

The J gene is TRBJ2-7, the V gene TRBV19; D is perhaps TRBD1 (5 bases). Germline values: CDR1 LNHDA, CDR2 SQIVND (reference sequence). V lost 5 bases and J 2 bases, leaving 10 bases between the germline ends. The CDR3 extends over 13 amino acids. CDR3 amino acids: CASSVGPPYEQYF. The CDR3, as DNA: TGTGCCAGTAGTGTGGGGCCCCCCTACGAGCAGTACTTC.

The chain combines TRBV5-4 with TRBJ1-3; weak D call: TRBD1 (5 bases). CDR1 SGHNT and CDR2 YYREEE come from the germline V gene (reference sequence). CDR3 size: 15 residues. V gave up 3 bases and J gave up 4 bases, with 14 bases separating them. CDR3 nucleotides: TGTGCCAGCAGCTACTCAGGGAATTCAGGAAACACCATATATTTT. Protein: CASSYSGNSGNTIYF.

The V and J genes are TRBV19 and TRBJ2-7, with 8 bases matching TRBD1. Germline CDR1 reads LNHDA; CDR2 reads SQIVND (reference sequence). This CDR3 has 13 residues. Germline trimming cut 4 bases from V and 6 bases from J; bases unmatched to any gene: 5. In DNA, the CDR3 is TGTGCCAGTAGTACCTGGACAGGGATCGAGCAGTACTTC. It specifies CASSTWTGIEQYF.

The rearrangement links TRBV7-9 to TRBJ2-7; D unclear. V lost 5 bases, J lost 5 bases, and 13 bases lay in between. This CDR3 region has 13 residues. Germline V gene data show CDR1 as SEHNR and CDR2 as FQNEAQ (reference sequence). CDR3 sequence reads: CASSPMTGNEQYF. CDR3 bases: TGTGCCAGCAGCCCAATGACTGGAAACGAGCAGTACTTC.

Only one count was recorded for this clone. J is TRBJ1-1 and V is TRBV14; the D gene is possibly TRBD1 (6 bases). From germline, CDR1 is SGHDN and CDR2 FVKESK. The germline V and J ends were trimmed by 2 bases and 1 base, with 14 bases remaining between them. There are 16 residues in the CDR3. The CDR3 DNA follows: TGTGCCAGCAGCCAAAGACTCCCACAGGGGAACACTGAAGCTTTCTTT. The encoded protein is CASSQRLPQGNTEAFF. Supplemented by reference TRBV14 and TRBJ1-1, the full variable domain reads EAGVTQFPSHSVIEKGQTVTLRCDPISGHDNLYWYRRVMGKEIKFLLHFVKESKQDESGMPNNRFLAERTGGTYSTLKVQPAELEDSGVYFCASSQRLPQGNTEAFFGQGTRLTVV.

CDR3 nucleotides: TGTGCCAGCAGCCAGGACAGGGGTGTTCGCTACACCTTC. It specifies CASSQDRGVRYTF. The rearrangement joins TRBV6-5 to TRBJ1-2; 9 bases line up with TRBD1. Germline-derived CDR1 and CDR2 are MNHEY and SVGAGI. V trimming: 6 bases; J trimming: 9 bases; junction bases outside the gene matches: 8. This CDR3 contains 13 residues.

This chain joins TRBV5-1 and TRBJ2-2; 7 bases fit TRBD2. This CDR3 is built from 17 residues. Trimming took 5 bases from V and 0 from J; bases not matched to a gene: 10. Germline assignment: CDR1 SGHRS and CDR2 YFSETQ. Here the CDR3 DNA reads TGCGCCAGCAGTCCTGCCGGGACTAATGCGAACACCGGGGAGCTGTTTTTT. This translates into CASSPAGTNANTGELFF.

On this clone itself: Distinct nucleotide sequences in the sample also encode this CDR3. V gene TRBV5-1 combines with J gene TRBJ1-1, with D hard to call. The CDR3 has 13 residues. V dropped 2 bases and J dropped 1 base, with 6 bases sitting between them. Germline loops: CDR1 SGHRS, CDR2 YFSETQ. CDR3 coding DNA: TGCGCCAGCAGCTTTTCTAGGAACACTGAAGCTTTCTTT. Protein: CASSFSRNTEAFF. Supplemented by reference TRBV5-1 and TRBJ1-1, the full variable domain reads KAGVTQTPRYLIKTRGQQVTLSCSPISGHRSVSWYQQTPGQGLQFLFEYFSETQRNKGNFPGRFSGRQFSNSRSEMNVSTLELGDSALYLCASSFSRNTEAFFGQGTRLTVV.

This chain links TRBV18 with TRBJ2-6, with 7 bases that match TRBD1. The germline V gene encodes CDR1 KGHSH and CDR2 LQKENI. V shed 1 base and J 1 base; nucleotides not matched to a gene: 16. The CDR3 runs to 21 residues. The CDR3 region is CASSPRSTTGFFGSGANVLTF. In nucleotides, the CDR3 is TGTGCCAGCTCACCACGGTCTACGACAGGGTTTTTCGGGTCTGGGGCCAACGTCCTGACTTTC.

V gene TRBV30 combines with J gene TRBJ2-3, with 9 bases aligning to TRBD1. Germline V lookup: CDR1 GTSNPN, CDR2 SVGIG (reference sequence). The CDR3 length is 15 residues. With 1 base clipped from V and 2 bases from J, the junction kept 4 bases outside the gene matches. The CDR3 nucleotides read TGTGCCTGGAGTGGGGGACAGGGATACACAGATACGCAGTATTTT. Protein: CAWSGGQGYTDTQYF.

This chain uses TRBV19 with TRBJ2-3; D is undetermined. This CDR3 has 15 residues. CDR1 and CDR2 (germline): LNHDA, SQIVND (reference sequence). Between the trimmed V and J ends, which lost 3 bases and 5 bases, there was a span of 15 bases. CDR3 region: CASSILGPTVDTQYF. The CDR3 DNA follows: TGTGCCAGTAGTATCCTGGGCCCCACGGTAGATACGCAGTATTTT.

The chain combines TRBV9 with TRBJ2-1; maybe TRBD2 (6 bases). The CDR3 spans 15 residues. Between the trimmed V and J ends, which lost 4 bases and 0 bases, there was a span of 11 bases. From germline, CDR1 is SGDLS and CDR2 YYNGEE. CDR3 protein: CASSRDSSSYNEQFF. The DNA for the CDR3 is TGTGCCAGCAGCAGGGACTCCAGCTCCTACAATGAGCAGTTCTTC.

The chain employs TRBV19 and TRBJ1-6; possibly TRBD1 for D (6 bases). The germline CDR1 and CDR2 sequences are LNHDA and SQIVND (reference sequence). The CDR3 length is 14 residues. The V and J ends lost 6 bases and 5 bases respectively, with 11 bases between them. CDR3 nucleotide sequence: TGTGCCAGTAGGCCCCACAGGGATAATTCACCCCTCCACTTT. Translated, it gives CASRPHRDNSPLHF.

The rearrangement uses TRBV9 and TRBJ1-1; 7 positions match TRBD1. The V and J ends lost 5 bases and 1 base, in that order; junction bases with no gene match: 14. The germline CDR1 and CDR2 sequences are SGDLS and YYNGEE. The CDR3 covers 17 residues. CDR3 DNA sequence: TGTGCCAGCAGTGTGTTTATAGGGGGCGGAGGGAACACTGAAGCTTTCTTT. Protein: CASSVFIGGGGNTEAFF.

This CDR3 is CASSQGGQVAYEQYF. CDR3 nucleotide sequence: TGCGCCAGCAGCCAGGGTGGACAGGTGGCCTACGAGCAGTACTTC. V gene TRBV4-1 combines with J gene TRBJ2-7, with TRBD1 matching over 7 bases. V shed 3 bases, J shed 2 bases, and the junction held 7 bases outside the gene matches. The CDR3 is 15 residues long. Germline V CDR1 and CDR2: MGHRA, YSYEKL.